One and the same sample provided the 5 T cell receptor beta chains below, sequenced in a study of glioma-infiltrating T cells after dendritic cell vaccination. The assay was immunoSEQ multiplex PCR, and TCRdb's table has in-frame clones only and misses some. The sample shows around 58,000 clones, around 86% of them seen only once. Sequencing used blood, obtained before dendritic cell vaccination. The receptor source for this set is a human donor with glioblastoma.

This chain links TRBV9 with TRBJ2-3; D uncertain. Germline V CDR1 and CDR2: SGDLS, YYNGEE. The CDR3 consists of 15 residues. Trimming removed 2 bases from V and 4 bases from J, with 14 bases in between. CDR3 residues: CASSVFPLGADTQYF. As DNA, the CDR3 is TGTGCCAGCAGCGTCTTCCCTCTAGGCGCAGATACGCAGTATTTT.

This chain joins TRBV29-1 and TRBJ1-1; D is ambiguous. V shed 4 bases and J shed 3 bases, with 12 bases lying between them. CDR1 and CDR2 (germline): SQVTM, ANQGSEA. The CDR3 has 13 amino acids. The DNA of the CDR3 is TGCAGCGTTGGTTCTGTGTCCTACACTGAAGCTTTCTTT. Protein sequence: CSVGSVSYTEAFF.

The chain has TRBV11-2 and TRBJ2-6, with a tentative D call TRBD2 (5 bases). The germline V gene encodes CDR1 SGHAT and CDR2 FQNNGV. CDR3 length: 15 residues. V lost 6 bases, J lost 2 bases, and 11 bases lay in between. The CDR3 sequence is CASSHAGAGANVLTF. CDR3 coding DNA: TGTGCCAGCAGTCACGCGGGCGCTGGGGCCAACGTCCTGACTTTC. Variable domain in full (rest from reference TRBV11-2 and TRBJ2-6): EAGVAQSPRYKIIEKRQSVAFWCNPISGHATLYWYQQILGQGPKLLIQFQNNGVVDDSQLPKDRFSAERLKGVDSTLKIQPAKLEDSAVYLCASSHAGAGANVLTFGAGSRLTVL.

The chain links TRBV5-1 to TRBJ1-1, with D maybe TRBD1 (5 bases). The CDR3 sequence is 14 residues long. Germline V gene sequence: CDR1 SGHRS, CDR2 YFSETQ. V dropped 1 base and J dropped 2 bases, with 9 bases sitting between them. The CDR3 protein is CASSLSRGNTEAFF. In DNA form, the CDR3 reads TGCGCCAGCAGCTTGAGTAGGGGTAACACTGAAGCTTTCTTT.

The rearrangement links TRBV5-1 to TRBJ1-2; D gene uncertain. Trimming stripped 3 bases from V and 5 bases from J, with 11 bases between. CDR1 SGHRS and CDR2 YFSETQ come from the germline V gene. CDR3 length equals 13 residues. The CDR3 loop is CASSSSKEYGYTF. In DNA, the CDR3 is TGCGCCAGCAGCTCGTCGAAAGAGTATGGCTACACCTTC.